What follows is one TCR beta chain and its context. Its target is unknown. TCRdb reprocessed the 5' RACE reads with MiXCR, giving one entry per CDR3 protein. In the table there are 300,000 to 400,000 distinct CDR3 sequences, 8.5% to 10% of which are singletons. This sample is drawn from a study of T cells after yellow fever vaccination. The germline CDR1 and CDR2 sequences are MGHRA and YSYEKL. CDR3 size: 16 residues. V gave up 3 bases and J gave up 3 bases, with 18 bases separating them. Notes on the study in general: CD4 and CD8 compartments shared a small share of clonotypes, likely from convergent recombination. Contamination of FACS-sorted repertoires by abundant clonotypes from the bulk population could occur.

The rearrangement joins TRBV4-1 to TRBJ2-7; no firm D call. The TCR was taken from a man between 18 and 35 years old who received the YFV17D yellow fever vaccine. The sample consisted of PBMCs, taken on the day of the first yellow fever vaccination. In DNA form, the CDR3 reads TGCGCCAGCAGCCAGGCTGATGGACCGACAAACTACGAGCAGTACTTC. Residues: CASSQADGPTNYEQYF.